Reported below is one TCR beta chain. Authors' processing steps: By means of reference gene primer amplification, nucleated cell counts were estimated. Here immunoSEQ multiplex PCR was the method, and the copy in TCRdb shows in-frame clones only, minus some. For V, J and clone size, that table is used; D and trimming come from the DNA. Of roughly 220,000 clones in the sample, approximately 84% are singletons; the top ten hold around 2.7%. This entry comes from a study of blood T cell repertoires in COVID-19. Turning to the study itself: The origin of the acute and convalescent COVID-19 samples was the United States, Italy and Spain. T cells, B-cell-depleted T cells, or PBMCs supplied cDNA or gDNA.

The germline V gene encodes CDR1 SQVTM and CDR2 ANQGSEA. CDR3 size: 13 residues. After removal of 4 bases from V and 4 bases from J, the junction contained 6 bases not matched to a gene. Sequencing used peripheral blood. This chain links TRBV29-1 with TRBJ1-2, with 7 bases that match TRBD1. The origin of this receptor is a woman between 25 and 40 years old who had recovered from COVID-19. This CDR3 reads CSVGQGEVYGYTF. DNA of the CDR3: TGCAGCGTTGGACAGGGCGAGGTCTATGGCTACACCTTC.